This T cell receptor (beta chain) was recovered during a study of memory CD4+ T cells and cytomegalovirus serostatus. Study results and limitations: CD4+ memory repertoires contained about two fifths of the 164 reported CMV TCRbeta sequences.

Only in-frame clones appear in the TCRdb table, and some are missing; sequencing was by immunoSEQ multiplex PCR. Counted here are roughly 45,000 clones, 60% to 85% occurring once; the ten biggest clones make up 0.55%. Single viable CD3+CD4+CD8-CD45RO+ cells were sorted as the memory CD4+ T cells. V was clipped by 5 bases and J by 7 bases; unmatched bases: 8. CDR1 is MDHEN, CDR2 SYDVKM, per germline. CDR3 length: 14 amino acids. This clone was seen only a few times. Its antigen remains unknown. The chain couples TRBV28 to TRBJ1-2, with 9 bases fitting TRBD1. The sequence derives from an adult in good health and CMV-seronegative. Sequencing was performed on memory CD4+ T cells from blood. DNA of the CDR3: TGTGCCAGCAGTCACGGGACAGGGATTGGTGGCTACACCTTC. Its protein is CASSHGTGIGGYTF.